This T cell receptor beta chain was sequenced for a study of PD-1 blockade in classical Hodgkin lymphoma. About the research overall: The patients were dosed with nivolumab 3 mg/kg, infused intravenously every 2 weeks.

Clones were read by immunoSEQ multiplex PCR, and TCRdb kept only the in-frame ones, dropping some. The sample shows tens of thousands of clones, around 80% of them seen only once. For this clone: Its antigen is undetermined. The same CDR3 also results from other DNA sequences found in this sample.

Sample time point: cycle 4 day 1 (C4D1), after more than 5 weeks of nivolumab. Relapse after autologous stem cell transplantation occurred in every patient, and brentuximab vedotin exposure varied. V lost 1 base to trimming and J lost 5 bases; unmatched junction nucleotides: 3. The germline V gene has CDR1 SGHNT and CDR2 YENEEA. The CDR3 extends over 14 amino acids. Overall study results and limits: Baseline TCR diversity was reportedly lower in newly diagnosed patients than healthy donors.

Sequenced here: peripheral blood mononuclear cells (PBMCs), sampled before the fourth cycle of nivolumab. The chain joins TRBV11-3 to TRBJ1-1; 8 nucleotides align to TRBD1. This sequence was found in a human donor with classical Hodgkin lymphoma. The CDR3 region has the DNA TGTGCCAGCAGCTTAGGACAGGGGAGGACTGAAGCTTTCTTT. This codes for CASSLGQGRTEAFF.